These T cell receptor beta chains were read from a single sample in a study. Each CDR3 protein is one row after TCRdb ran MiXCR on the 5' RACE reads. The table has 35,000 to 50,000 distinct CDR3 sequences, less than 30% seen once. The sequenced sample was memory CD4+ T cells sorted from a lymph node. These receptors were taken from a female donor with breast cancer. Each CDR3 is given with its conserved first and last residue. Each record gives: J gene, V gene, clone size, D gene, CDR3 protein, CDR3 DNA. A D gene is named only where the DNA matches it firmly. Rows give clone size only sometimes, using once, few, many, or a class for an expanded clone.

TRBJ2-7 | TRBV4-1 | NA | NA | CASSHRDGPYEQYF | TGCGCCAGCAGCCACAGGGACGGGCCTTACGAGCAGTACTTC
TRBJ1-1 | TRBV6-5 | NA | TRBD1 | CASSYTLTGGNTEAFF | TGTGCCAGCAGTTACACTCTGACAGGGGGGAACACTGAAGCTTTCTTT
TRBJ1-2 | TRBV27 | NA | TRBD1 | CASSSSGGGGGYTF | TGTGCCAGCAGTTCCTCAGGGGGAGGTGGTGGCTACACCTTC
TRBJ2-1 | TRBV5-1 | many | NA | CASSFVGYEQFF | TGCGCCAGCAGCTTCGTCGGCTATGAGCAGTTCTTC
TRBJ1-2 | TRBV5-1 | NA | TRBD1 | CASSSGTGAYGYTF | TGCGCCAGCAGTTCCGGGACAGGGGCCTATGGCTACACCTTC
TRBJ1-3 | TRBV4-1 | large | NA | CASSQERGNTIYF | TGCGCCAGCAGCCAAGAGAGAGGAAACACCATATATTTT
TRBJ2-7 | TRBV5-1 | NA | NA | CASSLPGDYEQYF | TGCGCCAGCAGCTTGCCAGGGGACTACGAGCAGTACTTC
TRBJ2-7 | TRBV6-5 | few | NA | CASSTRTRGYEQYF | TGTGCCAGCAGTACGAGGACCCGGGGATACGAGCAGTACTTC
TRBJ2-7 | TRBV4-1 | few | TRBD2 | CASSQVAGGLSYEQYF | TGCGCCAGCAGCCAAGTTGCGGGAGGCCTCTCCTACGAGCAGTACTTC
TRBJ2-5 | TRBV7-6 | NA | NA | CASSSTSDWGEETQYF | TGTGCCAGCAGCTCTACATCCGATTGGGGTGAGGAGACCCAGTACTTC
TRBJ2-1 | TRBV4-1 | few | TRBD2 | CASSHPPSGADGEQFF | TGCGCCAGCAGCCACCCTCCTAGCGGCGCGGACGGTGAGCAGTTCTTC
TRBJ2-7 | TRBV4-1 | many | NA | CASSHGRVPDYEQYF | TGCGCCAGCAGCCACGGGCGGGTCCCAGACTACGAGCAGTACTTC
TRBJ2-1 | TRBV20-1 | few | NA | CSAGRTGNADEQFF | TGCAGTGCGGGACGAACCGGAAACGCGGATGAGCAGTTCTTC